Below are 8 T cell receptor beta chains sequenced from a single sample in a study of blood T cell repertoires in COVID-19. This table comes from immunoSEQ multiplex PCR, and its TCRdb copy is limited to in-frame clones, with some not included. The table shows about 300,000 clones, with around 89% occurring only once. Sequenced material: peripheral blood. The receptors shown here come from a woman between 25 and 40 years old who had recovered from COVID-19.

V usage is TRBV28 and J usage is TRBJ2-3; 11 bases fit TRBD2. The CDR3 totals 17 residues. V dropped 2 bases and J dropped 6; count of bases not matched to a gene: 10. Germline V gene lookup returns CDR1 MDHEN and CDR2 SYDVKM. CDR3 in DNA: TGTGCCAGCAGTTTACCGGGACTAGCGGATACTTCGGATACGCAGTATTTT. As protein: CASSLPGLADTSDTQYF.

The gene calls are TRBV6-5 and TRBJ2-7; D remains unclear. The CDR3 is made up of 13 amino acids. V was trimmed by 0 bases and J by 1 base, leaving 4 bases between them. Germline CDR1 is MNHEY and CDR2 is SVGAGI. The CDR3 nucleotides read TGTGCCAGCAGTTACTCCCAGTCCTACGAGCAGTACTTC. Protein: CASSYSQSYEQYF.

CDR3 DNA sequence: TGTGCCAGCAGTGAAGCGCGTAGACAGGCATACACTGGCTACACCTTC. Amino acids: CASSEARRQAYTGYTF. The chain has TRBV6-1 and TRBJ1-2; perhaps TRBD1 as D (6 bases). V was shortened by 0 bases and J by 7 bases, with 18 bases between the two germline ends. Per germline, CDR1 MNHNS and CDR2 SASEGT. CDR3 length equals 16 residues.

V usage is TRBV18 and J usage is TRBJ1-6; the D gene is possibly TRBD1 (6 bases). Per the germline V gene, CDR1 is KGHSH and CDR2 is LQKENI. V dropped 4 bases and J dropped 12 bases, with 22 bases sitting between them. CDR3 length equals 16 residues. CDR3: CASSLTMGRGEIPLHF. The DNA of the CDR3 is TGTGCCAGCTCACTCACAATGGGCAGGGGAGAGATACCCCTCCACTTT.

This clone has only a few counts. The chain combines TRBV12-3 or TRBV12-4 with TRBJ1-6; D uncertain. The length of the CDR3 is 9 residues. The V gene lost 8 bases and the J gene lost 9 bases, with 2 bases spanning the gap. The CDR3 sequence is CASLSPLHF. The CDR3 bases are TGTGCCAGCCTTTCACCCCTCCACTTT.

This chain connects TRBV27 to TRBJ1-1; 7 bases match TRBD1. Per the germline V gene, CDR1 is MNHEY and CDR2 is SMNVEV (reference sequence). V was clipped by 6 bases and J by 0 bases; unmatched bases: 4. This CDR3 region has 14 residues. CDR3 bases: TGTGCCAGCAGCGTGGGACAGATGAACACTGAAGCTTTCTTT. Its translation is CASSVGQMNTEAFF.

In this sample, this clone turned up a few times. This chain joins TRBV10-3 and TRBJ1-5; D is perhaps TRBD1 (5 bases). The germline CDR1 and CDR2 sequences are ENHRY and SYGVKD. The V gene lost 0 bases and the J gene lost 1 base, with 16 bases spanning the gap. This CDR3 has 18 amino acids. The CDR3 loop is CAISESLGGDRSNQPQHF. The CDR3 DNA is TGTGCCATCAGTGAGTCGCTTGGGGGGGATAGGAGCAATCAGCCCCAGCATTTT.

The V gene is TRBV19, the J gene TRBJ1-5, with 7 bases identical to TRBD1. Germline lookup yields CDR1 LNHDA and CDR2 SQIVND (reference sequence). The CDR3 totals 13 residues. Trimming took 6 bases from V and 6 from J; bases not matched to a gene: 5. The CDR3 DNA follows: TGTGCCAGTAGCGACAGGGCGGGTCAGCCCCAGCATTTT. This translates into CASSDRAGQPQHF.